This T cell receptor beta chain originates from a study of blood T cell repertoires in COVID-19. Study context: Spain, Italy and the United States supplied samples that represented acute and convalescent COVID-19.

V trimming: 5 bases; J trimming: 8 bases; junction bases outside the gene matches: 6. This CDR3 is 14 amino acids long. Germline loops: CDR1 MDHEN, CDR2 SYDVKM. Sequencing used immunoSEQ multiplex PCR; TCRdb keeps in-frame clones, though not all of them. The repertoire holds over 200,000 clones, with roughly 84% as singletons. V gene TRBV28 combines with J gene TRBJ2-1, with 10 bases matching TRBD2. The source of this sequence is a man between 35 and 55 years old with active or convalescent COVID-19. Sample: peripheral blood. CDR3 in amino acids: CASSPSGSKDEQFF. The CDR3 DNA sequence: TGTGCCAGCAGTCCTAGCGGGAGTAAGGATGAGCAGTTCTTC.